Following are 14 T cell receptor beta chains from one sample sequenced in a study of T cell responses to AZD1222 COVID-19 vaccine. Sequencing was performed with immunoSEQ multiplex PCR; in TCRdb, only in-frame clones are kept and a portion is missing. The data hold 95,000 to 100,000 clones, with roughly 83% observed a single time. The sequences come from peripheral blood, collected 28 days after the second AZD1222 dose. The origin of the receptors is an adult who received the AZD1222 COVID-19 vaccine.

The V gene is TRBV4-1, the J gene TRBJ2-3, with 7 bases that match TRBD1. The CDR3 totals 16 residues. Per germline, CDR1 MGHRA and CDR2 YSYEKL. The J segment lost 2 bases and the V segment lost 0 bases, leaving 5 bases of the junction unmatched. CDR3 nucleotides: TGCGCCAGCAGCCAAGAATACAGGGGAGACACAGATACGCAGTATTTT. Translation gives CASSQEYRGDTDTQYF.

The V gene is TRBV5-1, the J gene TRBJ2-1, with 12 bases identical to TRBD2. This CDR3 is 17 amino acids long. Trimming cost V 0 bases and J 8 bases; bases outside gene matches: 9. Germline-derived CDR1 and CDR2 are SGHRS and YFSETQ. In nucleotides, the CDR3 is TGCGCCAGCAGCTTGGCCGCTAGCGGGGGGGCCTGGGATGAGCAGTTCTTC. Translated, it gives CASSLAASGGAWDEQFF.

The chain employs TRBV30 and TRBJ2-1; TRBD1 aligns across 10 bases. The J segment lost 9 bases and the V segment lost 5 bases, leaving 7 bases of the junction unmatched. Germline CDR1 and CDR2: GTSNPN and SVGIG (reference sequence). The CDR3 is 13 amino acids. The CDR3 reads CAWGGTGAGEQFF. CDR3 nucleotide sequence: TGTGCCTGGGGAGGGACAGGGGCGGGTGAGCAGTTCTTC.

This sequence joins TRBV12-3 or TRBV12-4 and TRBJ1-4; TRBD1 might be the D (5 bases). This CDR3 is built from 12 residues. Trimming removed 2 bases at V and 14 bases at J, with 12 bases between. This chain's CDR3 is CASSLTSQALFF. CDR3 DNA sequence: TGTGCCAGCAGTTTAACATCACAGGCTCTGTTTTTT.

The rearrangement links TRBV5-1 to TRBJ2-2; 14 bases are a match to TRBD2. Germline V gene lookup returns CDR1 SGHRS and CDR2 YFSETQ. With 1 base clipped from V and 4 bases from J, the junction kept 6 bases outside the gene matches. CDR3 length: 18 amino acids. The CDR3 DNA is TGCGCCAGCAGCTTGAGCGGGACTAGCGGGAGAGGCACCGGGGAGCTGTTTTTT. This codes for CASSLSGTSGRGTGELFF.

This chain links TRBV10-2 with TRBJ2-7, with a possible D match to TRBD1 (7 bases). In germline, CDR1 is WSHSY, CDR2 SAAADI. The CDR3 contains 11 residues. The V end was cut by 6 bases, the J end by 6 bases, with 9 bases between. The DNA for the CDR3 is TGCGCCAGCAGGCAGGGGGGCGAGCAGTACTTC. Amino acids: CASRQGGEQYF.

The rearrangement links TRBV12-5 to TRBJ1-1, with D uncertain. The germline gives CDR1 LGHNT, CDR2 FRNRAP. V lost 3 bases to trimming and J lost 1 base, with 6 bases between them. The CDR3 sequence is 13 residues long. Here the CDR3 reads CASGFSENTEAFF. Written as DNA, the CDR3 is TGTGCTAGTGGTTTCTCGGAGAACACTGAAGCTTTCTTT.

The V and J genes are TRBV5-1 and TRBJ2-5; 15 bases are a match to TRBD2. Germline V gene lookup returns CDR1 SGHRS and CDR2 YFSETQ. The CDR3 consists of 16 residues. Trimming at V came to 4 bases and at J to 5 bases, leaving 6 bases not matched to a gene. Written as DNA, the CDR3 is TGCGCCAGCAGCCCCGGAGGGACTAGCGGGGGGGAGACCCAGTACTTC. Its translation: CASSPGGTSGGETQYF.

The chain couples TRBV3-1 (or the pseudogene TRBV3-2) to TRBJ1-1; maybe TRBD1 (6 bases). CDR3 length: 16 residues. V lost 0 bases and J 1 base, leaving 12 bases between the germline ends. Germline V lookup: CDR1 LGHDT, CDR2 YNNKEL (reference sequence). This CDR3 reads CASSQDRRTANTEAFF. CDR3 DNA sequence: TGTGCCAGCAGCCAAGATCGGCGGACAGCGAACACTGAAGCTTTCTTT.

V and J are TRBV6-5 and TRBJ1-5; the match to TRBD1 covers 7 bases. The germline CDR1 and CDR2 sequences are MNHEY and SVGAGI. J lost 2 bases, V lost 0 bases, and 1 base had no gene match. This CDR3 has 15 residues. The CDR3 bases are TGTGCCAGCAGTTACTCGGGACAGCGCAATCAGCCCCAGCATTTT. This gives the protein CASSYSGQRNQPQHF.

The chain couples TRBV7-2 to TRBJ2-5, with TRBD1 matching 8 bases. The CDR3 loop spans 14 amino acids. The V gene end was trimmed by 2 bases and the J gene end by 5 bases; junction bases not matched to a gene: 4. CDR1 is SGHTA and CDR2 is FQGNSA in the germline V gene. The DNA for the CDR3 is TGTGCCAGCAGCTTATTCAGGGGGCATGAGACCCAGTACTTC. Translated, it gives CASSLFRGHETQYF.

This clone has only one observation. The chain recombines TRBV7-9 with TRBJ1-4; tentative D call: TRBD1 (5 bases). This CDR3 is 16 amino acids long. V lost 5 bases and J 3 bases, leaving 16 bases between the germline ends. Germline V gene lookup returns CDR1 SEHNR and CDR2 FQNEAQ (reference sequence). CDR3 coding DNA: TGTGCCAGCAGCACCCGAAGGGGTACGGCTAATGAAAAACTGTTTTTT. Translated: CASSTRRGTANEKLFF.

The chain has TRBV25-1 and TRBJ2-5, with 14 bases identical to TRBD2. CDR1 and CDR2 (germline): MGHDK, SYGVNS. The CDR3 has 18 residues. The J segment lost 2 bases and the V segment lost 6 bases, leaving 11 bases of the junction unmatched. CDR3 amino acids: CASSNGLAGGYRQETQYF. The CDR3 DNA sequence: TGTGCCAGCAGCAATGGACTAGCGGGGGGCTATAGACAAGAGACCCAGTACTTC.

The chain joins TRBV9 to TRBJ2-5, with unresolved D. The CDR3 length is 14 residues. Trimming removed 0 bases from V and 4 bases from J, with 10 bases in between. Per the germline V gene, CDR1 is SGDLS and CDR2 is YYNGEE. The CDR3: CASSVGPSGETQYF. The CDR3, as DNA: TGTGCCAGCAGCGTAGGGCCCTCGGGAGAGACCCAGTACTTC.